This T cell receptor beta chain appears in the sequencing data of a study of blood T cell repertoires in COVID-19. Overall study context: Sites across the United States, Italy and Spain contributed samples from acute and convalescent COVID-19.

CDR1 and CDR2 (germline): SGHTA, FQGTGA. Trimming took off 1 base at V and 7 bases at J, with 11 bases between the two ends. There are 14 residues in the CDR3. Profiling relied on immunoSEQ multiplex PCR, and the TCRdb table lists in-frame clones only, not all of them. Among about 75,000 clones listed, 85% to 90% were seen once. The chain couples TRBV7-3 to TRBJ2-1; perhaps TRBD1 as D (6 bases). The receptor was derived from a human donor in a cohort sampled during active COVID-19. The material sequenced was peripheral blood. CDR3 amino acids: CASSLNRVGNEQFF. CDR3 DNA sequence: TGTGCCAGCAGCTTAAACAGGGTAGGGAATGAGCAGTTCTTC.